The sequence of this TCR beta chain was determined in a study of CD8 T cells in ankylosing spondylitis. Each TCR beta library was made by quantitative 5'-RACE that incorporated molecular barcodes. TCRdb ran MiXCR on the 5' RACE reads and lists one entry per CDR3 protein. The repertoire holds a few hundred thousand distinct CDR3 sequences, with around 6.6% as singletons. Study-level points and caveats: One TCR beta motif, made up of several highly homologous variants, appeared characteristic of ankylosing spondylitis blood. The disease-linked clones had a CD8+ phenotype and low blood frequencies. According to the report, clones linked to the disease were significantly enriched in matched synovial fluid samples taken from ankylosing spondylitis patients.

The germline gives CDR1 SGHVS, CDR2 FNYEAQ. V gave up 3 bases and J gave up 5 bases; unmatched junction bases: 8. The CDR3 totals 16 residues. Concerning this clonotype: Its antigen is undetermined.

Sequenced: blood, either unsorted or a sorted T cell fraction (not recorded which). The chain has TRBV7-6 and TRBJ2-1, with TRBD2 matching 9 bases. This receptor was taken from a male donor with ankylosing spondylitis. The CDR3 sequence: CASSLRRGGLDNEQFF. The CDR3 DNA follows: TGTGCCAGCAGCTTGAGGCGGGGGGGTTTAGACAATGAGCAGTTCTTC.